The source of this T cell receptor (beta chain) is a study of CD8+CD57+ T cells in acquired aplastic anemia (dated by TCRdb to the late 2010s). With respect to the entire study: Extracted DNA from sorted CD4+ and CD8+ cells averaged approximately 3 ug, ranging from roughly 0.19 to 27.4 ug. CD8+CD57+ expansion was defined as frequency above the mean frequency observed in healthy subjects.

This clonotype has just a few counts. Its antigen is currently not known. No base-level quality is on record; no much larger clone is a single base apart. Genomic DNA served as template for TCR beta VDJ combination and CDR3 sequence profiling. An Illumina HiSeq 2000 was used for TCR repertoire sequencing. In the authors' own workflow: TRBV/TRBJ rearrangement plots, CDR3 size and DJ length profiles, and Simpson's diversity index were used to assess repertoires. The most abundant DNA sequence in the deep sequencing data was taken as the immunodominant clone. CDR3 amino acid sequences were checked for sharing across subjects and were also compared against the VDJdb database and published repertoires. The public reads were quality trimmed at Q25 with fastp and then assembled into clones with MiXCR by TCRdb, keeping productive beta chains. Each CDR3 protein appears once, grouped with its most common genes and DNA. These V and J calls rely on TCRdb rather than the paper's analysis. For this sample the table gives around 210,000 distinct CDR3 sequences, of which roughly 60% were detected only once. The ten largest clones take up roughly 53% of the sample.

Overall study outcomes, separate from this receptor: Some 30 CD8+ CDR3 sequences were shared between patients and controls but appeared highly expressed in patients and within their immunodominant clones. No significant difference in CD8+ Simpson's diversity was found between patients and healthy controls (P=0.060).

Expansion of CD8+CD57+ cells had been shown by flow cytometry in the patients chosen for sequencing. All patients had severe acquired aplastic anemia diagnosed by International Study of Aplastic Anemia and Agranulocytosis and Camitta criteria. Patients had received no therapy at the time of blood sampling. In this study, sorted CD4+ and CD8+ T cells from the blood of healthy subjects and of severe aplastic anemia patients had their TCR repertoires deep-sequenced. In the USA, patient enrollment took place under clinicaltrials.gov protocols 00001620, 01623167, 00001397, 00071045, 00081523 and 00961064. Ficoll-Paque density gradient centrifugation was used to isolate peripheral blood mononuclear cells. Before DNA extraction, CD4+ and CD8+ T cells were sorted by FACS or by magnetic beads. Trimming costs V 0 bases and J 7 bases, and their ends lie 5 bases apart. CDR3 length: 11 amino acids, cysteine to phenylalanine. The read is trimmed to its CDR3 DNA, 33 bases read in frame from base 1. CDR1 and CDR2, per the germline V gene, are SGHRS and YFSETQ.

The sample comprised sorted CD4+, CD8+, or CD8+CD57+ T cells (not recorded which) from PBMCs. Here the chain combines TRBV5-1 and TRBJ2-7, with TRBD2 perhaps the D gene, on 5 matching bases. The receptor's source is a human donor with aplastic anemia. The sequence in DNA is TGCGCCAGCAGCTTGGAGCGGGAGCAGTACTTC. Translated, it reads CASSLEREQYF.